These 15 T cell receptor beta chains share one sample of origin, sequenced in a study of post-analysis software for immune sequencing data. Overall study results and limits: Patients used several TRBV segments, including TRBV5-6, TRBV5-1 and TRBV20-1, more often than controls.

The antigens these receptors bind are not known. The authors incorporated unique molecular identifiers into the TCR beta cDNA libraries. TCRdb independently ran MiXCR on the PCR reads; one entry per CDR3 protein. The data hold 750,000 to 950,000 distinct CDR3 sequences, with just over 45% observed a single time. Material: blood. These receptors originate from a girl aged 10-17 years with multiple sclerosis.

This clonotype has a handful of counts. The gene calls are TRBV10-3 and TRBJ2-7; D remains unclear. There are 14 residues in the CDR3. Deletions cut 5 bases from V and 2 bases from J, with 13 bases between. In germline, CDR1 is ENHRY, CDR2 SYGVKD. This CDR3 is CAISSEEYTYEQYF. CDR3 sequence (DNA): TGTGCCATCAGTAGTGAGGAGTATACCTACGAGCAGTACTTC.

The chain links TRBV6-5 to TRBJ2-3; D is unclear. Per germline, CDR1 MNHEY and CDR2 SVGAGI. The germline V and J ends were trimmed by 5 bases and 2 bases, with 14 bases remaining between them. The CDR3 totals 15 residues. The CDR3 DNA reads TGTGCCAGCAGTCGCGATGGCCTGGTCACAGATACGCAGTATTTT. Its protein product is CASSRDGLVTDTQYF.

This rearrangement joins TRBV4-2 to TRBJ1-1; perhaps TRBD1 as D (5 bases). There are 16 residues in the CDR3. Germline V lookup: CDR1 LGHNA, CDR2 YNFKEQ. Trimming took 0 bases from V and 3 from J, leaving 14 bases between them. CDR3 coding DNA: TGTGCCAGCAGCCAAGACCTCAGGGATGATGACACTGAAGCTTTCTTT. It translates to CASSQDLRDDDTEAFF.

The chain has TRBV11-3 and TRBJ2-2; the match to TRBD2 covers 12 bases. J lost 6 bases, V lost 5 bases, and 10 bases had no gene match. CDR3 length: 17 residues. Germline V gene data show CDR1 as SGHNT and CDR2 as YENEEA. The CDR3 sequence is CASSLYRTSGNAGELFF. The CDR3 nucleotides are TGTGCCAGCAGCCTTTACAGGACTAGCGGGAATGCCGGGGAGCTGTTTTTT.

V is TRBV7-9 and J is TRBJ1-2, with D uncertain. This CDR3 spans 13 amino acids. CDR1 is SEHNR and CDR2 is FQNEAQ in the germline V gene (reference sequence). The germline V and J ends were trimmed by 7 bases and 0 bases, with 9 bases remaining between them. The CDR3 region is CASTLSSNYGYTF. CDR3 coding DNA: TGTGCCAGCACCCTTTCGTCTAACTATGGCTACACCTTC.

The chain uses TRBV7-9 and TRBJ2-3, with no clear D. Germline lookup yields CDR1 SEHNR and CDR2 FQNEAQ (reference sequence). This CDR3 comprises 13 residues. V was pared by 5 bases and J by 4 bases, with 10 bases between. CDR3 DNA: TGTGCCAGCAGCCCTTCCCCTTCAGATACGCAGTATTTT. The encoded protein is CASSPSPSDTQYF.

The chain is built from TRBV5-1 and TRBJ2-7, with TRBD2 identical over 7 bases. The germline gives CDR1 SGHRS, CDR2 YFSETQ. The CDR3 has 14 amino acids. The V gene end was trimmed by 7 bases and the J gene end by 0 bases; junction bases not matched to a gene: 7. The CDR3 DNA follows: TGCGCCAGCGGCCGGGGCGGGAGCTCCTACGAGCAGTACTTC. This sequence encodes CASGRGGSSYEQYF.

This clonotype has more than one count but fewer than ten. This sequence joins TRBV10-3 and TRBJ2-3; 11 bases align to TRBD2. Germline loops: CDR1 ENHRY, CDR2 SYGVKD. The junction had 9 bases not matched to a gene; V was cut back by 10 bases and J by 0 bases. The CDR3 spans 16 residues. CDR3 bases: TGTGCCACCTGGCTAGCGGGAGGCTCTAGCACAGATACGCAGTATTTT. Amino acids: CATWLAGGSSTDTQYF.

This clonotype was counted a few times. This sequence joins TRBV7-9 and TRBJ1-1, with D possibly being TRBD1 (6 bases). V was cut by 5 bases and J by 4 bases, with 11 bases left in between. The CDR3 has 13 amino acids. Germline CDR1 is SEHNR and CDR2 is FQNEAQ (reference sequence). The CDR3 DNA follows: TGTGCCAGCAGCCTAGGACAGTTCACTGAAGCTTTCTTT. Encoded protein: CASSLGQFTEAFF.

This clonotype appeared a few times. This chain links TRBV7-6 with TRBJ2-7; D is ambiguous. CDR3 length: 15 amino acids. Deletions cut 5 bases from V and 4 bases from J, with 18 bases between. CDR1 and CDR2 (germline): SGHVS, FNYEAQ. CDR3 in amino acids: CASSPHPLVPYEQYF. CDR3 coding DNA: TGTGCCAGCAGCCCACACCCTTTAGTCCCATACGAGCAGTACTTC.

This clonotype was detected only a few times. The chain couples TRBV18 to TRBJ2-7; 7 bases align to TRBD1. The assigned J gene may be wrong: the sequence end matches TRBJ2-5 better. The V gene's germline CDR1 is KGHSH and CDR2 LQKENI. The CDR3 has 14 amino acids. The CDR3 sequence: CASSPMTGQETQYF. For the CDR3, the DNA is TGTGCCAGCTCACCTATGACAGGGCAGGAGACCCAGTACTTC.

The J gene is TRBJ2-7, the V gene TRBV6-1; 10 positions match TRBD2. The junction had 12 bases not matched to a gene; V was cut back by 7 bases and J by 3 bases. CDR1 MNHNS and CDR2 SASEGT come from the germline V gene. This CDR3 is 16 amino acids long. The CDR3 sequence: CASNDRTLAGDYEQYF. The CDR3 DNA follows: TGTGCCAGCAACGACAGGACCCTAGCGGGAGACTACGAGCAGTACTTC.

This clonotype was picked up one time. This chain connects TRBV10-3 to TRBJ2-3, with D possibly TRBD2 on 5 matching bases. This CDR3 has 16 amino acids. The ends were cut back, 3 bases at V and 2 bases at J, with 15 bases in the middle. The germline V gene has CDR1 ENHRY and CDR2 SYGVKD. The CDR3 sequence: CAISDPGADPTDTQYF. The CDR3, as DNA: TGTGCCATCAGTGACCCCGGAGCGGACCCCACAGATACGCAGTATTTT.

A remark on this clonotype: A junction boundary mismatches the germline segment, possibly from a read error. The chain links TRBV7-7 to TRBJ2-1; TRBD2 matches 8 bases. This CDR3 is built from 16 residues. Germline CDR1 is SSHAT and CDR2 is FNYEAQ (reference sequence). DNA of the CDR3: TGTGCTAGCAGCTTAAGGGGGGCTAGCGGGCAGGATGAGCAGTTCTTC. This codes for CASSLRGASGQDEQFF.

This chain connects TRBV3-1 to TRBJ2-6, with D possibly being TRBD1 or TRBD2 (5 bases each). The CDR3 sequence is 15 residues long. The germline V and J ends were trimmed by 5 bases and 2 bases, with 10 bases remaining between them. Germline CDR1 is LGHDT and CDR2 is YNNKEL (reference sequence). The CDR3 spells CASSWGTAGANVLTF. For the CDR3, the DNA is TGTGCCAGCAGCTGGGGGACCGCTGGGGCCAACGTCCTGACTTTC.